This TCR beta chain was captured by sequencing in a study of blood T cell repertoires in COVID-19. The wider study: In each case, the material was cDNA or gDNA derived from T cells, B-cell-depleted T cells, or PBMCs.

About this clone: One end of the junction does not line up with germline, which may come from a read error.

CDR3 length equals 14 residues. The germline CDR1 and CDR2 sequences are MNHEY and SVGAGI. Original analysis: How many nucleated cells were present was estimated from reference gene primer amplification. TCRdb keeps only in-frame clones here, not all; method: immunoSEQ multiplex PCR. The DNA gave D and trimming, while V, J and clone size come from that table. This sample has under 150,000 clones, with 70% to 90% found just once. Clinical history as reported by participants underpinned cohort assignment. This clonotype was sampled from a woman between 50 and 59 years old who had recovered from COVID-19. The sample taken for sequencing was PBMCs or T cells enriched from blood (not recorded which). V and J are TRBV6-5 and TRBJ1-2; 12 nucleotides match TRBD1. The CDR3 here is CASSPGQGAGGYIF. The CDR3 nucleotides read TGTGCCAGCAGTCCGGGACAGGGGGCGGGCGGCTACATCTTC.